This T cell receptor (beta chain) was captured by sequencing in a study of T cell responses to AZD1222 COVID-19 vaccine. Overall study results and limits: Unmutated regions of variants are reportedly targeted by nearly half of spike-specific TCRs.

The CDR3 has 16 amino acids. The V segment lost 6 bases and the J segment 0 bases; nucleotides outside the gene matches: 7. Looked up from germline, CDR1 is MDHEN and CDR2 is SYDVKM. Libraries were prepared by immunoSEQ multiplex PCR; TCRdb keeps only in-frame clonotypes and omits some of them. The sample has around 220,000 clones; about 94% are singletons. About this clone itself: The target antigen is unknown.

The rearrangement joins TRBV28 to TRBJ1-3; 8 bases line up with TRBD1. Sample: peripheral blood, taken 28 days after the second dose of the MenACWY control vaccine. The source is an adult who received the MenACWY meningococcal vaccine as a control. The DNA for the CDR3 is TGTGCCAGCAGGACTACAGGGGGAATCTCTGGAAACACCATATATTTT. This sequence encodes CASRTTGGISGNTIYF.